Given below is one T cell receptor beta chain in context. The data derive from a study of preoperative IRX-2 immunotherapy in early breast cancer. The treatment was: preoperative locoregional IRX-2 cytokine immunotherapy. This phase Ib study tested locoregional IRX-2 cytokine immunotherapy given before surgery. This CDR3 has 14 amino acids. Losses at the gene ends were 1 base for V and 3 bases for J; bases not matched to a gene: 2. The germline V gene has CDR1 GTSNPN and CDR2 SVGIG (reference sequence). The method was immunoSEQ multiplex PCR; TCRdb's version includes in-frame clones alone and lacks a portion of them. Here the sample spans under 20,000 clones, 70% to 90% being singletons.

This chain uses TRBV30 with TRBJ1-4, with 7 nucleotides matching TRBD1. The sample was lymph node tissue, taken after IRX-2 immunotherapy. The source of this sequence is a human donor with breast cancer. The CDR3 region has the DNA TGTGCCTGGAGTGGGGACAGCTCTAATGAAAAACTGTTTTTT. It codes for CAWSGDSSNEKLFF.